This T cell receptor (beta chain) was profiled in a study of CD8 T cells in Susac syndrome. Sequencing of TCR beta was carried out in blood CD8+ and CD4+ T cells. Negative magnetic isolation gave CD8+ and CD4+ cells; FACS enriched CD8+ TEMRA. The CDR3 sequence is 15 residues long. Between the trimmed V and J ends, which lost 3 bases and 0 bases, there was a span of 11 bases. This clonotype was picked up one time. When the RNA was reverse transcribed, random hexamers were used with an input of roughly 0.45 to 1 ug. TCRdb analysed the immunoSEQ multiplex PCR reads with MiXCR anew, one entry per CDR3 protein. This sample has 200,000 to 300,000 distinct CDR3 sequences, with around 93% found just once.

The chain uses TRBV12-3 or TRBV12-4 and TRBJ2-5; D is unresolved. Sequenced input: CD4+ T cells from PBMCs. The TCR sequence derives from a human donor with multiple sclerosis. CDR3: CASSLLRPYQETQYF. CDR3 nucleotides: TGTGCCAGCAGTTTGCTTCGACCGTACCAAGAGACCCAGTACTTC.